Shown below are 21 T cell receptor beta chains from a single sample sequenced in a study of T cells expressing NK-cell markers. TCRdb re-called the 5' RACE reads, yielding one record per CDR3 amino acid sequence without DNA. The table for this sample gives hundreds of thousands of distinct CDR3 sequences. The specimen sequenced was blood T cells: a sorted CD56 or NKG2C T cell subset, CD4+ or CD8+ T cells, or bulk PBMC T cells (not recorded which). All receptors derive from a woman aged 18-70 years in good health.

The J gene is TRBJ2-3, the V gene TRBV4-1; the TRBD1 assignment by TCRdb is unverifiable without DNA. The germline gives CDR1 MGHRA, CDR2 YSYEKL. The CDR3 loop spans 17 amino acids. The CDR3 is CASSLSDRTDFTDTQYF.

The CDR3 loop reads CASSLYKPGPTSADTQYF. The chain joins TRBV12-3 or TRBV12-4 to TRBJ2-3; there is no DNA to check the TCRdb D call of TRBD1. This CDR3 comprises 18 residues.

The rearrangement uses TRBV24-1 and TRBJ2-1; lacking DNA, the TRBD1 call made by TCRdb goes unchecked. CDR1 is KGHDR and CDR2 is SFDVKD in the germline V gene. The CDR3 is made up of 15 amino acids. The CDR3 is CATSDPRTGANEQFF.

The chain employs TRBV5-1 and TRBJ1-2. Per the germline V gene, CDR1 is SGHRS and CDR2 is YFSETQ. This CDR3 contains 14 residues. Here the CDR3 reads CASSLGQGYYGYTF.

This chain joins TRBV6-5 and TRBJ2-5; TCRdb's D gene call, TRBD1, goes unchecked for lack of DNA. Germline loops: CDR1 MNHEY, CDR2 SVGAGI. This CDR3 has 14 residues. The chain's CDR3 is CASSYFGGQETQYF.

The chain couples TRBV5-1 to TRBJ1-2. CDR3 length: 14 amino acids. In germline, CDR1 is SGHRS, CDR2 YFSETQ. The CDR3 region is CASSLAGTNGGYTF.

V gene TRBV3-1 combines with J gene TRBJ1-1; the TRBD1 assignment by TCRdb is unverifiable without DNA. CDR3 length: 14 amino acids. Germline loops: CDR1 LGHDT, CDR2 YNNKEL (reference sequence). The CDR3: CASSPGQGGSEAFF.

This sequence joins TRBV7-2 and TRBJ1-1. Germline values: CDR1 SGHTA, CDR2 FQGNSA. This CDR3 is built from 14 residues. The CDR3 loop reads CASSRNRASPEAFF. Full variable domain (outside the CDR3, taken from reference TRBV7-2 and TRBJ1-1): GAGVSQSPSNKVTEKGKDVELRCDPISGHTALYWYRQSLGQGLEFLIYFQGNSAPDKSGLPSDRFSAERTGGSVSTLTIQRTQQEDSAVYLCASSRNRASPEAFFGQGTRLTVV.

The gene calls are TRBV4-2 and TRBJ2-3; the D gene TCRdb calls, TRBD2, cannot be checked with no DNA. The length of the CDR3 is 16 residues. Germline V gene data show CDR1 as LGHNA and CDR2 as YNFKEQ. CDR3 in amino acids: CASSQDGLAGDYRQYF.

V is TRBV20-1 and J is TRBJ2-4. From germline, CDR1 is DFQATT and CDR2 SNEGSKA (reference sequence). This CDR3 comprises 13 residues. The CDR3 sequence: CSAIHEAKNIQYF.

The chain employs TRBV12-3 or TRBV12-4 and TRBJ2-2; there is no DNA to check the TCRdb D call of TRBD1. The CDR3 runs to 15 residues. CDR3 residues: CASSLARGLTGELFF.

The chain couples TRBV27 to TRBJ2-1; TCRdb's D gene call, TRBD2, goes unchecked for lack of DNA. CDR1 is MNHEY, CDR2 SMNVEV, per germline (reference sequence). The CDR3 runs to 13 residues. The CDR3: CASRPGLYNEQFF.

The chain recombines TRBV20-1 with TRBJ2-1; TCRdb's D call of TRBD2 is untestable without DNA. The CDR3 length is 15 residues. Germline V gene lookup returns CDR1 DFQATT and CDR2 SNEGSKA (reference sequence). The CDR3 sequence is CSARDSSGRWNEQFF.

The V gene is TRBV5-1, the J gene TRBJ2-2. This CDR3 spans 16 amino acids. The germline V gene has CDR1 SGHRS and CDR2 YFSETQ. The CDR3 is CASSLPRVGNTGELFF.

The chain combines TRBV4-2 with TRBJ2-5; TCRdb calls TRBD2, which cannot be checked without DNA. Germline V gene lookup returns CDR1 LGHNA and CDR2 YNFKEQ. CDR3 length equals 15 residues. CDR3 loop: CASSPKATSRETQYF.

This chain connects TRBV4-3 to TRBJ2-2; TCRdb selects TRBD2, and the lack of DNA leaves this call unchecked. CDR3 length: 16 residues. Germline assignment: CDR1 LGHNA and CDR2 YSLEER. CDR3 sequence: CASSQGRGGPTGELFF.

The CDR3 reads CASGMTGAHNEQFF. This chain connects TRBV5-1 to TRBJ2-1. There are 14 residues in the CDR3. The germline CDR1 and CDR2 sequences are SGHRS and YFSETQ.

The rearrangement joins TRBV28 to TRBJ2-7; TCRdb outputs TRBD2, but without DNA this stays unchecked. The CDR3 spans 16 residues. The V gene's germline CDR1 is MDHEN and CDR2 SYDVKM. CDR3 loop: CASSLSSGRVRNEQYF.

The chain is built from TRBV12-3 or TRBV12-4 and TRBJ1-6. This CDR3 is built from 11 residues. The CDR3 reads CASTAQGPLHF.

The J gene is TRBJ2-3, the V gene TRBV7-2; the TCRdb call, TRBD1, lacks DNA for checking. Germline lookup yields CDR1 SGHTA and CDR2 FQGNSA. This CDR3 has 14 residues. The CDR3 here is CASSWDSEGNTQYF.

This chain uses TRBV20-1 with TRBJ2-1. Germline CDR1 reads DFQATT; CDR2 reads SNEGSKA (reference sequence). The CDR3 covers 14 residues. The CDR3 sequence is CSARDNKLYNEQFF.